This T cell receptor beta chain was documented in a study of CD8+ T cells in alopecia areata. Looking at the study overall: Tofacitinib administration to treated patients was oral, at 5 to 10 mg twice daily.

The treatment: oral pan-JAK inhibitor, 5-10 mg twice daily. Concerning this clone itself: Its antigen remains unidentified.

Looked up from germline, CDR1 is SGHTA and CDR2 is FQGNSA. This CDR3 contains 15 residues. The J segment lost 9 bases and the V segment lost 4 bases, leaving 5 bases of the junction unmatched. RNA was extracted and reverse transcribed into cDNA as the sequencing template. Assay used: immunoSEQ multiplex PCR; TCRdb lists only in-frame clones, some missing. The profile covers 200,000 to 250,000 clones, with over 60% appearing a single time and 4% to 5% taken by the ten largest. Overall study results and limits: Compared with normal scalp, lesional scalp had higher clonality and more expanded CD8+ clones.

This chain uses TRBV7-2 with TRBJ2-1; 14 bases agree with TRBD2. The source of this sequence is a human donor with alopecia areata. Sequencing used CD4+ T cells sorted from blood, obtained at week 4, from a patient treated with tofacitinib. The CDR3, as DNA: TGTGCCAGCAGCTCGACTAGCGGGGGGGCAGTTGAGCAGTTCTTC. Encoded protein: CASSSTSGGAVEQFF.